The 27 T cell receptor beta chains below all came from one sample that was sequenced in a study of T cells in Graves' hyperthyroidism and ophthalmopathy. TCR beta CDR3 region amplification was performed from RNA transcripts. With the HTBI primer set, the TCR CDR3 went through a first round of RT-PCR. TCRdb reanalysed the multiplex PCR reads using MiXCR and keeps one entry per CDR3 protein. Counted here are around 490,000 distinct CDR3 sequences, roughly 21% occurring once; the ten biggest clones make up around 50%. The sequencing sample was made of blood. Every receptor here comes from a middle-aged man with Graves' ophthalmopathy.

This clonotype appeared many times. The rearrangement uses TRBV12-5 and TRBJ2-3, with D possibly being TRBD1 or TRBD2 (5 bases each). V was clipped by 7 bases and J by 1 base, with 15 bases between them. CDR1 LGHNT and CDR2 FRNRAP come from the germline V gene. The CDR3 length is 15 residues. As DNA, the CDR3 is TGTGCTAGTGCCCCCGGGACGTCTGGCACAGATACGCAGTATTTT. Encoded protein: CASAPGTSGTDTQYF.

This clonotype was seen more than once but under ten times. The V and J genes are TRBV13 and TRBJ1-1, with 10 bases aligning to TRBD1. Trimming cost V 8 bases and J 3 bases; bases outside gene matches: 9. The CDR3 extends over 15 amino acids. Germline V CDR1 and CDR2: PRHDT, FYEKMQ (reference sequence). The CDR3 protein is CASRGQGVEYTEAFF. The DNA of the CDR3 is TGTGCCAGCCGAGGACAGGGGGTTGAGTACACTGAAGCTTTCTTT. Variable domain in full (rest from reference TRBV13 and TRBJ1-1): AAGVIQSPRHLIKEKRETATLKCYPIPRHDTVYWYQQGPGQDPQFLISFYEKMQSDKGSIPDRFSAQQFSDYHSELNMSSLELGDSALYFCASRGQGVEYTEAFFGQGTRLTVV.

This clonotype was picked up a small number of times. This rearrangement joins TRBV12-3 or TRBV12-4 to TRBJ2-2; D is unclear. V lost 4 bases, J lost 7 bases, and 13 bases lay in between. The CDR3 has 14 residues. The CDR3 DNA follows: TGTGCCAGCAGTTCCAACTGGGCCATCGGGGAGCTGTTTTTT. It encodes CASSSNWAIGELFF.

The chain carries TRBV4-1 and TRBJ2-3; no clear D. The CDR3 is made up of 16 amino acids. The V end was cut by 1 base, the J end by 1 base, with 12 bases between. Per the germline V gene, CDR1 is MGHRA and CDR2 is YSYEKL. CDR3 sequence (DNA): TGCGCCAGCAGCCAAGTGAGTCAGCGACGCACAGATACGCAGTATTTT. Translation gives CASSQVSQRRTDTQYF.

The DNA of the CDR3 is TGTGCCAGCAGCGGTAGCGAGACCACCGGGGAGCTGTTTTTT. Translated: CASSGSETTGELFF. V and J are TRBV7-6 and TRBJ2-2, with a weak D call TRBD2 (5 bases). V was shortened by 5 bases and J by 4 bases, with 11 bases between the two germline ends. The CDR3 extends over 14 amino acids. Per germline, CDR1 SGHVS and CDR2 FNYEAQ.

Many counts were recorded for this clonotype. This chain joins TRBV30 and TRBJ1-4; D possibly corresponds to TRBD1 (6 bases). The CDR3 sequence is 12 residues long. Germline CDR1 GTSNPN, CDR2 SVGIG (reference sequence). The V end lost 8 bases, the J end lost 7 bases, and 14 bases lay between the germline ends. DNA for the CDR3: TGTGCCCACGGCGGGGGGGCTGAAAAACTGTTTTTT. This gives the protein CAHGGGAEKLFF. The entire variable domain, with the rest obtained from reference TRBV30 and TRBJ1-4, is as follows: SQTIHQWPATLVQPVGSPLSLECTVEGTSNPNLYWYRQAAGRGLQLLFYSVGIGQISSEVPQNLSASRPQDRQFILSSKKLLLSDSGFYLCAHGGGAEKLFFGSGTQLSVL.

This clonotype was detected many times. This rearrangement joins TRBV12-3 or TRBV12-4 to TRBJ2-5; D is perhaps TRBD1 (6 bases). Trimming pared 5 bases from V and 2 bases from J, leaving 15 bases between. The CDR3 is made up of 15 amino acids. The CDR3 nucleotides are TGTGCCAGCAGTCCACAGGGAAACTATCAAGAGACCCAGTACTTC. It specifies CASSPQGNYQETQYF.

This clonotype was seen a single time. The rearrangement uses TRBV19 and TRBJ2-1, with 7 bases fitting TRBD2. J lost 0 bases, V lost 5 bases, and 7 bases had no gene match. Germline CDR1 LNHDA, CDR2 SQIVND (reference sequence). CDR3 length equals 16 residues. CDR3 sequence: CASSLMGGNSYNEQFF. The DNA for the CDR3 is TGTGCCAGTAGTTTGATGGGGGGGAACTCCTACAATGAGCAGTTCTTC.

This clonotype was seen a handful of times. V gene TRBV7-8 combines with J gene TRBJ2-1, with 8 bases identical to TRBD2. V lost 5 bases to trimming and J lost 3 bases; unmatched junction nucleotides: 6. The CDR3 is 15 amino acids. Germline V lookup: CDR1 SGHVS, CDR2 FQNEAQ. CDR3 amino acids: CASSLTSGNYNEQFF. The CDR3 bases are TGTGCCAGCAGCCTAACTAGCGGAAACTACAATGAGCAGTTCTTC.

This clonotype was picked up many times. The chain couples TRBV7-2 to TRBJ2-7; 14 bases fit TRBD2. CDR1 is SGHTA, CDR2 FQGNSA, per germline. Trimming removed 5 bases from V and 5 bases from J; junction bases left unmatched: 2. This CDR3 contains 14 residues. In DNA form, the CDR3 reads TGTGCCAGCAGCCCGGGACTAGCGGGAGACGAGCAGTACTTC. This encodes CASSPGLAGDEQYF.

This clonotype was picked up a small number of times. The chain recombines TRBV7-8 with TRBJ2-6; D possibly corresponds to TRBD2 (5 bases). CDR3 length: 18 amino acids. Looked up from germline, CDR1 is SGHVS and CDR2 is FQNEAQ. V lost 0 bases, J lost 2 bases, and 14 bases lay in between. CDR3 sequence reads: CASSLARAVWAGANVLTF. The DNA of the CDR3 is TGTGCCAGCAGCTTAGCGAGGGCCGTTTGGGCTGGGGCCAACGTCCTGACTTTC.

Remarks on this clonotype: With a much larger clone just one base away, this may be a read error. This rearrangement joins TRBV7-2 to TRBJ2-7, with D perhaps TRBD2 (5 bases). CDR1 SGHTA and CDR2 FQGNSA come from the germline V gene. The CDR3 totals 13 residues. In nucleotides, the CDR3 is TGTGCCTGCAGCGGAGAAGGTCGTTGGGAGCAGTACTTC. Residues: CACSGEGRWEQYF.

This clonotype was recorded a few times. The chain joins TRBV7-3 to TRBJ2-2; 7 bases are a match to TRBD1. The CDR3 has 15 residues. Germline loops: CDR1 SGHTA, CDR2 FQGTGA. V shed 5 bases and J 4 bases; nucleotides not matched to a gene: 7. The CDR3 here is CASSPRQGTTGELFF. The CDR3 nucleotides are TGTGCCAGCAGCCCCAGACAGGGTACCACCGGGGAGCTGTTTTTT.

This rearrangement joins TRBV15 to TRBJ1-2; 8 bases map to TRBD1. The CDR3 is made up of 14 amino acids. V was pared by 4 bases and J by 10 bases, with 11 bases of the junction left unmatched. From germline, CDR1 is LNHNV and CDR2 YYDKDF (reference sequence). CDR3 nucleotide sequence: TGTGCCACCAGCATAAGGACAGGGACGGCCGACTACACCTTC. Amino acid sequence: CATSIRTGTADYTF.

The gene calls are TRBV9 and TRBJ2-1, with 7 bases fitting TRBD1. CDR3 length equals 15 residues. The V gene's germline CDR1 is SGDLS and CDR2 YYNGEE. With V trimmed by 0 bases and J by 4 bases, 4 bases remained unmatched. CDR3 protein: CASSVDQGVYNEQFF. The CDR3 bases are TGTGCCAGCAGCGTAGACCAGGGGGTGTACAATGAGCAGTTCTTC.

The chain recombines TRBV14 with TRBJ2-3; either TRBD1 or TRBD2 may supply D (5 bases each). The germline V gene encodes CDR1 SGHDN and CDR2 FVKESK. This CDR3 comprises 15 residues. Trimming cost V 2 bases and J 0 bases, with 9 bases left between them. Here the CDR3 DNA reads TGTGCCAGCAGCCAAAGAGGGACCAGCACAGATACGCAGTATTTT. It is translated as CASSQRGTSTDTQYF. Supplemented by reference TRBV14 and TRBJ2-3, the full variable domain reads EAGVTQFPSHSVIEKGQTVTLRCDPISGHDNLYWYRRVMGKEIKFLLHFVKESKQDESGMPNNRFLAERTGGTYSTLKVQPAELEDSGVYFCASSQRGTSTDTQYFGPGTRLTVL.

This clonotype was seen only a few times. J is TRBJ2-5 and V is TRBV9; possibly TRBD1 or TRBD2 for D (5 bases each). This CDR3 spans 18 amino acids. Germline V gene sequence: CDR1 SGDLS, CDR2 YYNGEE. The V end lost 4 bases, the J end lost 0 bases, and 22 bases lay between the germline ends. CDR3 in DNA: TGTGCCAGCAGCTCGCGACGCCGGGACCCCAATAACCAAGAGACCCAGTACTTC. The encoded protein is CASSSRRRDPNNQETQYF.

The table lists this clonotype with many counts. V gene TRBV7-8 combines with J gene TRBJ2-2; TRBD1 aligns across 8 bases. J gave up 1 base and V 2 bases, and 18 bases lay outside the gene matches. The CDR3 is 21 amino acids. Germline V gene sequence: CDR1 SGHVS, CDR2 FQNEAQ. The CDR3 DNA follows: TGTGCCAGCAGCTTACCCTCGAGTGACAGGGGCCATACCAAGAACACCGGGGAGCTGTTTTTT. Translation: CASSLPSSDRGHTKNTGELFF.

This rearrangement joins TRBV6-1 to TRBJ1-6; 7 nucleotides line up with TRBD1. V trimming: 6 bases; J trimming: 8 bases; junction bases outside the gene matches: 10. This CDR3 region has 15 residues. Germline V gives CDR1 MNHNS, CDR2 SASEGT. For the CDR3, the DNA is TGTGCCAGCAGAGAGTCGGGACAGAGACATTCACCCCTCCACTTT. Amino acids: CASRESGQRHSPLHF.

This clonotype was detected only a few times. The chain recombines TRBV20-1 with TRBJ2-3; TRBD2 matches 11 bases. There are 14 residues in the CDR3. The germline V gene has CDR1 DFQATT and CDR2 SNEGSKA (reference sequence). Losses at the gene ends were 6 bases for V and 8 bases for J; bases not matched to a gene: 10. The CDR3 DNA sequence: TGCAGTGCCATATTAGCGGGAGGGCCGGGTACGCAGTATTTT. Translating gives CSAILAGGPGTQYF.

A few counts support this clonotype. This CDR3 is CASSLDRGSGEQYF. In DNA, the CDR3 is TGTGCCAGCAGCTTAGACAGGGGGTCCGGCGAGCAGTACTTC. The rearrangement joins TRBV13 to TRBJ2-7, with 8 bases lining up with TRBD1. The CDR3 loop spans 14 amino acids. Looked up from germline, CDR1 is PRHDT and CDR2 is FYEKMQ (reference sequence). Germline trimming cut 1 base from V and 6 bases from J; bases unmatched to any gene: 5.

This clonotype has just a few counts. V usage is TRBV15 and J usage is TRBJ1-2; D is unclear. Germline-derived CDR1 and CDR2 are LNHNV and YYDKDF (reference sequence). Trimming cost V 1 base and J 5 bases, with 8 bases left between them. There are 13 residues in the CDR3. The CDR3 nucleotides are TGTGCCACCAGCAGAGGAGGAACGTATGGCTACACCTTC. Translating it yields CATSRGGTYGYTF. Full variable domain (remainder filled in from reference TRBV15 and TRBJ1-2): DAMVIQNPRYQVTQFGKPVTLSCSQTLNHNVMYWYQQKSSQAPKLLFHYYDKDFNNEADTPDNFQSRRPNTSFCFLDIRSPGLGDTAMYLCATSRGGTYGYTFGSGTRLTVV.

This clonotype was seen many times. The chain has TRBV29-1 and TRBJ1-2; D is undetermined. CDR1 and CDR2 (germline): SQVTM, ANQGSEA. There are 11 residues in the CDR3. V lost 3 bases to trimming and J lost 6 bases, with 8 bases between them. This CDR3 reads CSVDEGHGYTF. In DNA, the CDR3 is TGCAGCGTTGATGAGGGCCATGGCTACACCTTC.

This clonotype has at least ten counts. The chain is built from TRBV2 and TRBJ2-7; tentative D call: TRBD1 (6 bases). V gave up 6 bases and J gave up 6 bases, with 21 bases separating them. This CDR3 comprises 15 residues. The V gene's germline CDR1 is SNHLY and CDR2 FYNNEI. CDR3: CASSPTQGNGREQYF. In DNA form, the CDR3 reads TGTGCCAGCAGCCCCACCCAGGGGAACGGACGCGAGCAGTACTTC.

The chain links TRBV12-3 or TRBV12-4 to TRBJ1-3, with D possibly matching TRBD1 (6 bases). This CDR3 has 14 residues. V was clipped by 8 bases and J by 9 bases, with 20 bases between them. The CDR3 coding sequence is TGTGCCAGCGGCGTACAGGGAAGTGCGGGCACCATATATTTT. Translating gives CASGVQGSAGTIYF.

The chain employs TRBV20-1 and TRBJ2-3, with 13 bases aligning to TRBD2. This CDR3 contains 18 residues. V lost 3 bases to trimming and J lost 0 bases; unmatched junction nucleotides: 9. Germline V gene lookup returns CDR1 DFQATT and CDR2 SNEGSKA (reference sequence). CDR3: CSARKTSGGSSSTDTQYF. The CDR3 coding sequence is TGCAGTGCTAGGAAGACTAGCGGGGGGTCATCTAGCACAGATACGCAGTATTTT.

The chain carries TRBV27 and TRBJ2-7, with a possible D match to TRBD1 (7 bases). This CDR3 region has 15 residues. Trimming took off 2 bases at V and 5 bases at J, with 16 bases between the two ends. Germline CDR1 MNHEY, CDR2 SMNVEV (reference sequence). The CDR3 reads CASSLRGRIADEQYF. The CDR3 coding sequence is TGTGCCAGCAGTTTAAGGGGGCGCATAGCGGACGAGCAGTACTTC.